These 22 T cell receptor beta chains share one sample of origin, sequenced in a study of beta chain features in type 1 diabetes. The study, taken as a whole, reports: In all four CD4+ subsets, TCRB CDR3 length was significantly, moderately reduced in type 1 diabetes.

For these receptors, no antigen is known. Investigators reverse transcribed all isolated RNA, so they sequenced expressed TCRB transcripts. Produced via immunoSEQ multiplex PCR; TCRdb's table is partial and in-frame only. The sample records 200,000 to 300,000 clones, 20% being singletons. The sequenced sample consisted of naive CD4+ T cells from blood. The receptors here all came from a woman aged 40 to 50 with type 1 diabetes.

V gene TRBV29-1 combines with J gene TRBJ2-7, with 9 bases lining up with TRBD1. Trimming cost V 6 bases and J 6 bases; bases outside gene matches: 9. Germline lookup yields CDR1 SQVTM and CDR2 ANQGSEA. The CDR3 is 13 amino acids. CDR3 DNA sequence: TGCAGCGTGGGGTGGACAGGGGAGGGCGAGCAGTACTTC. Protein product: CSVGWTGEGEQYF.

In this sample, this clone turned up a few times. The chain employs TRBV29-1 and TRBJ2-5; 10 bases line up with TRBD2. The tail of the sequence fits TRBJ2-7 better, so the J call may be wrong. CDR3 length: 16 amino acids. Germline V gene sequence: CDR1 SQVTM, CDR2 ANQGSEA. The CDR3 DNA reads TGCAGCGTTGTAAGGCTAGCGGGGGTTTACTCCTACGAGCAGTACTTC. Its protein is CSVVRLAGVYSYEQYF.

The genes are TRBV4-3 and TRBJ1-6; TRBD1 matches at 8 bases. J was trimmed by 9 bases and V by 1 base; bases with no gene match: 8. The germline CDR1 and CDR2 sequences are LGHNA and YSLEER. The CDR3 covers 16 residues. The CDR3 DNA follows: TGCGCCAGCAGCCAAGCCCTGACAGGGGATAGTTCACCCCTCCACTTT. Translating gives CASSQALTGDSSPLHF.

The chain is built from TRBV30 and TRBJ2-1, with D possibly being TRBD1 (5 bases). In germline, CDR1 is GTSNPN, CDR2 SVGIG (reference sequence). The V gene lost 0 bases and the J gene lost 6 bases, with 12 bases spanning the gap. The CDR3 contains 14 residues. CDR3 DNA: TGTGCCTGGAGTGTAGGGGTAGCCCCCAATGAGCAGTTCTTC. This translates into CAWSVGVAPNEQFF.

The sample holds a few counts of this clone. J is TRBJ2-5 and V is TRBV4-1; 9 bases agree with TRBD2. This CDR3 spans 16 amino acids. Germline V gene data show CDR1 as MGHRA and CDR2 as YSYEKL. The J segment lost 2 bases and the V segment lost 10 bases, leaving 14 bases of the junction unmatched. The CDR3 nucleotides are TGCGCCACCTCGCGTCCCCCAGCGGGGGGACAAGAGACCCAGTACTTC. Translating it yields CATSRPPAGGQETQYF.

The gene calls are TRBV7-2 and TRBJ2-6; D is possibly TRBD1 (6 bases). From germline, CDR1 is SGHTA and CDR2 FQGNSA. This CDR3 has 14 amino acids. V lost 11 bases to trimming and J lost 1 base, with 12 bases between them. CDR3 nucleotide sequence: TGTGCCCGAGAAGGGGGATCTGGGGCCAACGTCCTGACTTTC. Encoded protein: CAREGGSGANVLTF.

The J gene is TRBJ2-2, the V gene TRBV27, with 7 positions matching TRBD2. This CDR3 has 16 residues. With V trimmed by 6 bases and J by 4 bases, 11 bases remained unmatched. In germline, CDR1 is MNHEY, CDR2 SMNVEV (reference sequence). The chain's CDR3 is CASSPRVSGATGELFF. CDR3 in DNA: TGTGCCAGCAGCCCAAGGGTCAGCGGGGCCACCGGGGAGCTGTTTTTT.

This clone was recorded only once. This chain connects TRBV28 to TRBJ1-5, with D maybe TRBD1 (6 bases). Germline values: CDR1 MDHEN, CDR2 SYDVKM. V shed 6 bases and J shed 3 bases, with 12 bases lying between them. The CDR3 consists of 14 residues. This CDR3 reads CASSGTGYNQPQHF. DNA of the CDR3: TGTGCCAGCAGCGGAACAGGGTACAATCAGCCCCAGCATTTT.

This clone was detected a few times. The chain carries TRBV5-4 and TRBJ2-5; perhaps TRBD2 as D (6 bases). The CDR3 covers 14 residues. V lost 2 bases and J 3 bases, leaving 11 bases between the germline ends. The germline V gene has CDR1 SGHNT and CDR2 YYREEE (reference sequence). This CDR3 reads CASSFDPGEETQYF. The CDR3 bases are TGTGCCAGCAGCTTCGACCCGGGGGAAGAGACCCAGTACTTC.

This clone came up a few times. The CDR3 DNA follows: TGTGCCAGCAGCACATCCGGGACTCCCGAGACCCAGTACTTC. Protein sequence: CASSTSGTPETQYF. The V and J genes are TRBV7-8 and TRBJ2-5, with D perhaps TRBD2 (6 bases). This CDR3 is 14 amino acids long. Looked up from germline, CDR1 is SGHVS and CDR2 is FQNEAQ. The V and J ends lost 5 bases and 5 bases respectively, with 15 bases between them.

The chain carries TRBV18 and TRBJ1-2; possible D gene TRBD1, 6 bases. V lost 2 bases and J lost 4, with 11 bases in between. The germline V gene has CDR1 KGHSH and CDR2 LQKENI. CDR3 size: 14 residues. The DNA for the CDR3 is TGTGCCAGCTCACCAGAGCAGGGGTCCTATGGCTACACCTTC. This sequence encodes CASSPEQGSYGYTF.

V usage is TRBV7-9 and J usage is TRBJ2-5; the D gene is possibly TRBD1 (5 bases). This CDR3 region has 15 residues. Germline V gives CDR1 SEHNR, CDR2 FQNEAQ (reference sequence). V dropped 3 bases and J dropped 8 bases, with 19 bases sitting between them. This chain's CDR3 is CASSLPQGGRETQYF. The DNA for the CDR3 is TGTGCCAGCAGCTTGCCGCAGGGCGGTCGAGAAACCCAGTACTTC.

The J gene is TRBJ1-2, the V gene TRBV15, with 7 bases identical to TRBD1. Per the germline V gene, CDR1 is LNHNV and CDR2 is YYDKDF (reference sequence). V shed 3 bases, J shed 4 bases, and the junction held 5 bases outside the gene matches. The CDR3 totals 14 residues. Here the CDR3 reads CATSSLQGSYGYTF. CDR3 in DNA: TGTGCCACCAGCAGTTTACAGGGGAGCTATGGCTACACCTTC.

This clone was seen more than once but under ten times. V and J are TRBV30 and TRBJ1-5; D ambiguous. V lost 2 bases, J lost 3 bases, and 14 bases lay in between. This CDR3 has 15 residues. In germline, CDR1 is GTSNPN, CDR2 SVGIG (reference sequence). The CDR3 sequence is CAWSTPGRTNQPQHF. The CDR3 coding sequence is TGTGCCTGGAGTACCCCGGGAAGGACCAATCAGCCCCAGCATTTT.

In its sample, this clone was seen a few times. V is TRBV7-9 and J is TRBJ1-1; 8 bases fit TRBD1. The J segment lost 4 bases and the V segment lost 5 bases, leaving 6 bases of the junction unmatched. The germline V gene encodes CDR1 SEHNR and CDR2 FQNEAQ (reference sequence). The CDR3 totals 14 residues. The CDR3 DNA reads as TGTGCCAGCAGCCGCCGGGACAGGCTCACTGAAGCTTTCTTT. It codes for CASSRRDRLTEAFF.

This rearrangement joins TRBV2 to TRBJ1-5; D is uncertain. V was pared by 1 base and J by 0 bases, with 4 bases between. The CDR3 totals 14 residues. Looked up from germline, CDR1 is SNHLY and CDR2 is FYNNEI. In nucleotides, the CDR3 is TGTGCCAGCAGTGAAGTGGCTAGCAATCAGCCCCAGCATTTT. The encoded protein is CASSEVASNQPQHF.

The chain employs TRBV27 and TRBJ1-1; D uncertain. Germline V gives CDR1 MNHEY, CDR2 SMNVEV (reference sequence). The V end lost 3 bases, the J end lost 2 bases, and 7 bases lay between the germline ends. This CDR3 has 13 residues. The CDR3 protein is CASSFTVNTEAFF. The CDR3 bases are TGTGCCAGCAGTTTCACGGTTAACACTGAAGCTTTCTTT.

This clone was detected a few times. The gene calls are TRBV30 and TRBJ1-4, with D perhaps TRBD1 (5 bases). Trimming took 0 bases from V and 7 from J, leaving 12 bases between them. The CDR3 runs to 14 residues. Germline CDR1 reads GTSNPN; CDR2 reads SVGIG (reference sequence). CDR3 nucleotides: TGTGCCTGGAGTGTTTTGGCGGGGGGTGAAAAACTGTTTTTT. Its protein is CAWSVLAGGEKLFF.

In its sample, this clone was seen a few times. V is TRBV4-1 and J is TRBJ2-5, with TRBD2 matching 8 bases. With 1 base clipped from V and 5 bases from J, the junction kept 9 bases outside the gene matches. CDR1 is MGHRA, CDR2 YSYEKL, per germline. The CDR3 consists of 16 residues. This CDR3 is CASSQASSGRPETQYF. The CDR3 DNA sequence: TGCGCCAGCAGCCAAGCATCTAGCGGGCGACCCGAGACCCAGTACTTC.

The chain has TRBV7-9 and TRBJ2-7; TRBD2 matches 7 bases. The CDR3 is 14 residues long. V lost 7 bases and J lost 4; bases outside the gene matches: 10. CDR1 is SEHNR and CDR2 is FQNEAQ in the germline V gene (reference sequence). The DNA of the CDR3 is TGTGCCAGCACTTACCACGGGAGGCCGTACGAGCAGTACTTC. Protein product: CASTYHGRPYEQYF.

The chain uses TRBV19 and TRBJ1-5; 7 bases agree with TRBD1. The CDR3 sequence is 15 residues long. Trimming removed 5 bases from V and 6 bases from J; junction bases left unmatched: 10. Looked up from germline, CDR1 is LNHDA and CDR2 is SQIVND (reference sequence). CDR3 sequence: CASSVGTAGVQPQHF. The CDR3 DNA reads as TGTGCCAGTAGTGTGGGGACAGCAGGTGTTCAGCCCCAGCATTTT.

The chain links TRBV5-1 to TRBJ1-5; 9 nucleotides line up with TRBD1. Germline V gene data show CDR1 as SGHRS and CDR2 as YFSETQ. The junction had 5 bases not matched to a gene; V was cut back by 4 bases and J by 3 bases. This CDR3 comprises 15 residues. CDR3 coding DNA: TGCGCCAGCAGCCCCGGGACAGGGAACAATCAGCCCCAGCATTTT. It codes for CASSPGTGNNQPQHF.